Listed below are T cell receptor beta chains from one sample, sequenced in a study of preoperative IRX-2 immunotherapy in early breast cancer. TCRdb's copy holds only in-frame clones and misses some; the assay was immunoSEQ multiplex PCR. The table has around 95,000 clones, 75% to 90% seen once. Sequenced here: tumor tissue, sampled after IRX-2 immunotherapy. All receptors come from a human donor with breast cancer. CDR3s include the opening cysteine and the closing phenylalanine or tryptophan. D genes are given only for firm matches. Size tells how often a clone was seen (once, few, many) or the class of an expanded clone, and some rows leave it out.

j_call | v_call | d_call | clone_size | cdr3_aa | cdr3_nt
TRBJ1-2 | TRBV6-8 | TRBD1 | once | CASITRDRGNGYTF | TGTGCCAGCATTACAAGGGACAGGGGAAACGGCTACACCTTC
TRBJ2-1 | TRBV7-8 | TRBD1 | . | CASSSGGFSSYNEQFF | TGTGCCAGCAGCTCAGGGGGCTTCAGCTCCTACAATGAGCAGTTCTTC
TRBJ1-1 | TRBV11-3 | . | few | CASSSTPGQGRMNTEAFF | TGTGCCAGCAGCTCAACCCCGGGGCAGGGGAGAATGAACACTGAAGCTTTCTTT
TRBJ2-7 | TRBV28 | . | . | CASNSRGPSYEQYF | TGTGCCAGCAATTCGCGGGGGCCTTCCTACGAGCAGTACTTC
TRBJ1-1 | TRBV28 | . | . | CASSPTQGMNTEAFF | TGTGCCAGCAGTCCGACTCAGGGGATGAACACTGAAGCTTTCTTT
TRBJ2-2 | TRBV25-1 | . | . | CASTRATGELFF | TGTGCCAGCACCAGGGCCACCGGGGAGCTGTTTTTT
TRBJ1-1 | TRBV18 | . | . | CASSPSVENTEAFF | TGTGCCAGCTCACCATCGGTAGAGAACACTGAAGCTTTCTTT
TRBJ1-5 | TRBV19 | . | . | CASSKGQLQPQHF | TGTGCCAGTAGTAAGGGCCAGCTACAGCCCCAGCATTTT
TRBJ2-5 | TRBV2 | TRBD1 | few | CASSPRTGPEETQYF | TGTGCCAGCAGCCCTCGGACAGGGCCCGAAGAGACCCAGTACTTC
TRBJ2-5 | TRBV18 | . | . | CASSPGLIETQYF | TGTGCCAGCTCACCGGGACTTATAGAGACCCAGTACTTC
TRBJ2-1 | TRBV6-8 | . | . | CASSYLRGESSYNEQFF | TGTGCCAGCAGTTACCTTAGGGGGGAGAGCTCCTACAATGAGCAGTTCTTC
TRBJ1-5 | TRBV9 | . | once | CASNRQAYQPQHF | TGTGCCAGCAATCGACAGGCTTATCAGCCCCAGCATTTT
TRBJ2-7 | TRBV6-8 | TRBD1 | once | CASTQGVPNYEQYF | TGTGCCAGCACCCAGGGGGTCCCTAACTACGAGCAGTACTTC
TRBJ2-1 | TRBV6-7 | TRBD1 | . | CATGGDRGTDEQFF | TGTGCCACCGGGGGGGACAGGGGTACCGATGAGCAGTTCTTC
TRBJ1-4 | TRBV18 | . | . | CASSPWGSNEKLFF | TGTGCCAGCTCCCCGTGGGGCTCTAATGAAAAACTGTTTTTT
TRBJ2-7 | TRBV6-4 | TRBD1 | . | CASSPDRDVYEQYF | TGTGCCAGCAGTCCCGACAGGGACGTCTACGAGCAGTACTTC
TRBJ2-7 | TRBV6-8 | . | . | CASSYTPGRWDEQYF | TGTGCCAGCAGTTACACCCCCGGACGGTGGGACGAGCAGTACTTC
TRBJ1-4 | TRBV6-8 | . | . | CASSGHLNEKLFF | TGTGCCAGCAGTGGACACCTTAATGAAAAACTGTTTTTT
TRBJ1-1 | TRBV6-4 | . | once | CASSYPTGQKGGTEAFF | TGTGCCAGCAGTTACCCCACGGGACAAAAAGGGGGGACTGAAGCTTTCTTT
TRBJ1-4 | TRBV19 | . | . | CASSIDQLGPEKLFF | TGTGCCAGTAGTATAGATCAATTAGGACCGGAAAAACTGTTTTTT
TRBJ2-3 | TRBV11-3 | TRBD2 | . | CASSFEGRETDTQYF | TGTGCCAGCAGCTTCGAGGGGCGGGAGACAGATACGCAGTATTTT
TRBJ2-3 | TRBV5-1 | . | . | CASSLEVGRGHTQYF | TGCGCCAGCAGCTTGGAGGTGGGGCGGGGACATACGCAGTATTTT
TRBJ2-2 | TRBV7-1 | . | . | CASSFGRVTGELFF | TGTGCCAGCAGCTTTGGCAGGGTCACCGGGGAGCTGTTTTTT
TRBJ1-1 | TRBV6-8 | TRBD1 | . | CASSGGTATEAFF | TGTGCCAGCAGTGGCGGGACAGCAACTGAAGCTTTCTTT
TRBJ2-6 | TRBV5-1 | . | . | CASSLTGSTGANVLTF | TGCGCCAGCAGCTTGACGGGCAGTACTGGGGCCAACGTCCTGACTTTC
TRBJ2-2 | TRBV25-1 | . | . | CASSESGGSNTGELFF | TGTGCCAGCAGTGAATCCGGGGGTTCGAACACCGGGGAGCTGTTTTTT
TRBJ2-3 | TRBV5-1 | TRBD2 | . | CASSTRLATQIDTQYF | TGCGCCAGCAGCACTAGACTAGCGACCCAGATAGATACGCAGTATTTT
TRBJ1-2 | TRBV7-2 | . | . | CASSLRWENGYTF | TGTGCCAGCAGCTTACGTTGGGAGAATGGCTACACCTTC
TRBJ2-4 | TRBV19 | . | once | CASSILGKNIQYF | TGTGCCAGTAGTATCCTGGGCAAAAACATTCAGTACTTC
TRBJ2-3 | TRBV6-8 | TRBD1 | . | CAISHPGQGRADTQYF | TGTGCCATCAGTCACCCGGGACAGGGGCGGGCAGATACGCAGTATTTT
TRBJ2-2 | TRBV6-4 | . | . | CASMRGTGELFF | TGTGCCAGCATGAGGGGGACCGGGGAGCTGTTTTTT
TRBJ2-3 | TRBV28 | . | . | CASSLSGLWRSTDTQYF | TGTGCCAGCAGTTTATCCGGTTTGTGGCGTAGCACAGATACGCAGTATTTT
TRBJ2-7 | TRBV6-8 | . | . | CASSYLRGEQYF | TGTGCCAGCAGTTACTTAAGGGGCGAGCAGTACTTC
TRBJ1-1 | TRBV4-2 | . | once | CASSLFENTEAFF | TGTGCCAGCAGCTTATTCGAGAACACTGAAGCTTTCTTT
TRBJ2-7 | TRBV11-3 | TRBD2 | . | CASSSLLAAASYEQYF | TGTGCCAGCAGCTCACTGCTAGCGGCCGCCTCCTACGAGCAGTACTTC
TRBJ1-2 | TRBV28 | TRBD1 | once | CASSLINRGQGYTF | TGTGCCAGCAGTTTGATAAACAGGGGGCAAGGCTACACCTTC
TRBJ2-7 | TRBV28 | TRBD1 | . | CASAAQGAYEQYF | TGTGCCAGCGCCGCACAGGGGGCCTACGAGCAGTACTTC
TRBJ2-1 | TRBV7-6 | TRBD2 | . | CASSHRLAGGKNEQFF | TGTGCCAGCAGCCACCGACTAGCGGGGGGCAAGAATGAGCAGTTCTTC
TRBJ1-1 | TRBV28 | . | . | CASRQSYLQRNTEAFF | TGTGCCAGCAGACAAAGTTATTTGCAACGGAACACTGAAGCTTTCTTT
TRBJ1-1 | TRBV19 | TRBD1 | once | CASSIKGADPEAFF | TGTGCCAGTAGTATAAAGGGGGCTGACCCTGAAGCTTTCTTT
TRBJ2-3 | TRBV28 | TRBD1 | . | CASSRQGLDTQYF | TGTGCCAGCTCGCGACAGGGCCTAGATACGCAGTATTTT
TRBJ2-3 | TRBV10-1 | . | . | CASSLDSTEDTKYF | TGCGCCAGCAGTCTGGACTCAACGGAAGATACGAAGTATTTT
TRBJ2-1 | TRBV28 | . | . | CASSTLTRGGNNEQFF | TGTGCCAGCAGTACCCTAACGCGAGGCGGGAACAATGAGCAGTTCTTC
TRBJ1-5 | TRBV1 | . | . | CASSQVAGGQPQHF | TGCGCCAGCAGCCAAGTCGCCGGGGGTCAGCCCCAGCATTTT
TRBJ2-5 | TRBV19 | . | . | CASSPLWLEGRETQYF | TGTGCCAGTAGTCCCCTCTGGCTAGAGGGGCGAGAGACCCAGTACTTC
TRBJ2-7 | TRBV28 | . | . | CASSFSLVGLSYEQYF | TGTGCCAGCAGTTTCAGTCTAGTGGGACTCAGCTACGAGCAGTACTTC
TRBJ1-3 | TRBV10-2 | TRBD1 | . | CASSESRTGDGNTIYF | TGCGCCAGCAGTGAGTCTAGGACAGGGGATGGAAACACCATATATTTT
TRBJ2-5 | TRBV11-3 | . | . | CASSLIGGRETQYF | TGTGCTAGCAGCTTAATCGGGGGCCGGGAGACCCAGTACTTC
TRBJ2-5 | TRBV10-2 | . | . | CASKLRGEETQYF | TGCGCCAGCAAGCTGAGGGGTGAAGAGACCCAGTACTTC
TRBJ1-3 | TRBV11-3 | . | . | CASSREAATSGNTIYF | TGTGCCAGCAGCAGGGAGGCAGCAACCTCTGGAAACACCATATATTTT
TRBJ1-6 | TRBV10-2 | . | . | CASSEYSGVIYNSPLHF | TGCGCCAGCAGTGAGTACTCCGGGGTCATCTATAATTCACCCCTCCACTTT
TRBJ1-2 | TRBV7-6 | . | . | CASSLGGTENYGYTF | TGTGCCAGCAGCTTGGGGGGGACGGAAAACTATGGCTACACCTTC